Presented here are 21 T cell receptor beta chains from one specimen sequenced in a study of regulatory T cells in long-lasting Graves disease. Time point meaning: newly diagnosed GD, antithyroid drugs for less than 3 months. The authors made the TCR library using RNA they extracted from PBMCs. Both iRepertoire HTBI primers and Arm-PCR of CDR3 regions were used to build the TCR beta libraries. TCRdb re-derived calls from the multiplex PCR reads in MiXCR, one entry per CDR3 protein. The table includes 400,000 to 550,000 distinct CDR3 sequences, 16% detected once. A further study also used this sample, focusing on T cells in Graves' hyperthyroidism and ophthalmopathy.

Sequencing was performed on peripheral blood mononuclear cells (PBMCs), taken at new diagnosis, from a patient treated with antithyroid drugs. The receptors come from a woman aged 25 to 39 with Graves disease.

This clonotype was seen repeatedly, ten times or more. This chain uses TRBV6-1 with TRBJ1-5; the match to TRBD1 covers 7 bases. J was trimmed by 6 bases and V by 0 bases; bases with no gene match: 2. The CDR3 is 14 amino acids. Looked up from germline, CDR1 is MNHNS and CDR2 is SASEGT. The chain's CDR3 is CASSEAGGGQPQHF. The CDR3, as DNA: TGTGCCAGCAGTGAAGCAGGGGGCGGTCAGCCCCAGCATTTT.

This clonotype was seen many times. V usage is TRBV7-2 and J usage is TRBJ2-7; the match to TRBD2 covers 8 bases. Germline-derived CDR1 and CDR2 are SGHTA and FQGNSA. The CDR3 is 14 residues long. Trimming cost V 2 bases and J 6 bases; bases outside gene matches: 6. The CDR3 region has the DNA TGTGCCAGCAGCTTAAGCGGGAGTACCTTCGAGCAGTACTTC. It encodes CASSLSGSTFEQYF.

This clonotype was seen at least ten times. The chain couples TRBV2 to TRBJ2-1, with 12 positions matching TRBD2. The V gene end was trimmed by 7 bases and the J gene end by 3 bases; junction bases not matched to a gene: 13. The CDR3 extends over 18 amino acids. Germline V lookup: CDR1 SNHLY, CDR2 FYNNEI. The CDR3 reads CASNRPVLAGGGYNEQFF. The CDR3 bases are TGTGCCAGCAATAGACCGGTACTAGCGGGAGGAGGCTACAATGAGCAGTTCTTC.

This clonotype was seen more than once but under ten times. V usage is TRBV4-1 and J usage is TRBJ2-1; 8 nucleotides line up with TRBD2. V shed 4 bases and J 3 bases; nucleotides not matched to a gene: 5. The germline V gene encodes CDR1 MGHRA and CDR2 YSYEKL. The CDR3 is 15 residues long. The CDR3 nucleotides are TGCGCCAGCAGCCGAGCGGGACTAGGCTACAATGAGCAGTTCTTC. Protein sequence: CASSRAGLGYNEQFF.

The CDR3 loop reads CASSLGPPGESTGEEGYTF. The CDR3 nucleotides read TGTGCCAGCAGCTTAGGACCTCCAGGGGAGTCCACGGGGGAGGAAGGCTACACCTTC. The chain recombines TRBV7-3 with TRBJ1-2, with D tentatively TRBD1 (6 bases). The length of the CDR3 is 19 residues. Germline V lookup: CDR1 SGHTA, CDR2 FQGTGA. Trimming stripped 2 bases from V and 8 bases from J, with 30 bases between.

This clonotype was observed at least ten times. DNA of the CDR3: TGCAGTGCTAGATGGTCGACAGGGGAGCGGGCTTTCTTT. Its protein product is CSARWSTGERAFF. The chain recombines TRBV20-1 with TRBJ1-1, with TRBD1 matching over 8 bases. The CDR3 is 13 residues long. Trimming removed 2 bases from V and 11 bases from J; junction bases left unmatched: 10. Germline V gene lookup returns CDR1 DFQATT and CDR2 SNEGSKA (reference sequence).

The chain carries TRBV28 and TRBJ2-5; 11 bases fit TRBD2. The V segment lost 8 bases and the J segment 5 bases; nucleotides outside the gene matches: 13. This CDR3 has 16 residues. The germline V gene encodes CDR1 MDHEN and CDR2 SYDVKM. Here the CDR3 DNA reads TGTGCCAGCCTAGGGACTAGCGGTCGCAGTGGGGAGACCCAGTACTTC. This codes for CASLGTSGRSGETQYF.

The rearrangement joins TRBV3-1 to TRBJ2-2, with D perhaps matching TRBD1 or TRBD2 (5 bases each). The CDR3 loop spans 17 amino acids. Trimming took 5 bases from V and 6 from J, leaving 22 bases between them. Per the germline V gene, CDR1 is LGHDT and CDR2 is YNNKEL (reference sequence). CDR3 loop: CASSTRGRDLHAGELFF. The DNA for the CDR3 is TGTGCCAGCAGCACCCGGGGCCGGGACCTACATGCCGGGGAGCTGTTTTTT. The full variable domain, its missing parts supplied by reference TRBV3-1 and TRBJ2-2, is DTAVSQTPKYLVTQMGNDKSIKCEQNLGHDTMYWYKQDSKKFLKIMFSYNNKELIINETVPNRFSPKSPDKAHLNLHINSLELGDSAVYFCASSTRGRDLHAGELFFGEGSRLTVL.

This clonotype was detected only a few times. Here the CDR3 omits its conserved ending phenylalanine or tryptophan, so a read error is the likely source. The chain carries TRBV6-1 and TRBJ2-5, with 10 bases that match TRBD1. The CDR3 spans 15 residues. Germline CDR1 reads MNHNS; CDR2 reads SASEGT. Trimming at V came to 6 bases and at J to 6 bases, leaving 10 bases not matched to a gene. CDR3 amino acids: CASSPGDRGVQTQYS. DNA for the CDR3: TGTGCCAGCAGCCCCGGGGACAGGGGAGTGCAGACCCAGTACTCC.

This clonotype was seen many times. V and J are TRBV7-9 and TRBJ2-2; 12 positions match TRBD2. The V and J ends lost 5 bases and 3 bases, in that order; junction bases with no gene match: 7. This CDR3 comprises 17 residues. In germline, CDR1 is SEHNR, CDR2 FQNEAQ (reference sequence). This CDR3 is CASSIPRTSGDTGELFF. The CDR3 DNA reads TGTGCCAGCAGCATTCCCAGGACTAGCGGGGACACCGGGGAGCTGTTTTTT.

This clonotype was seen many times. The junction differs from germline at one of its ends, possibly a read error. The V and J genes are TRBV5-1 and TRBJ1-5; 10 nucleotides align to TRBD1. The CDR3 is made up of 17 amino acids. CDR1 and CDR2 from the germline V gene are SGHRS and YFSETQ. CDR3 nucleotides: TGTGCCAGCAGCTTTGCGCCGGGACAGGGGTCGTGGCAGCCCCAGCATTTT. It specifies CASSFAPGQGSWQPQHF.

This clonotype was seen ten or more times. The chain uses TRBV19 and TRBJ2-6; D is possibly TRBD1 (6 bases). CDR1 and CDR2 (germline): LNHDA, SQIVND (reference sequence). The CDR3 runs to 16 residues. V lost 4 bases, J lost 3 bases, and 13 bases lay in between. As DNA, the CDR3 is TGTGCCAGTAGTAAGGATTGGGGGCTTGGGGCCAACGTCCTGACTTTC. This translates into CASSKDWGLGANVLTF.

The rearrangement uses TRBV14 and TRBJ2-3; TRBD2 might be the D (5 bases). The germline V gene has CDR1 SGHDN and CDR2 FVKESK. The CDR3 spans 17 residues. V lost 0 bases and J 0 bases, leaving 13 bases between the germline ends. The CDR3 DNA is TGTGCCAGCAGCCAAGATATCGGGGTGGAAAGCACAGATACGCAGTATTTT. It encodes CASSQDIGVESTDTQYF.

This clonotype was found a few times. One end of the junction is discordant with germline, which a read error may explain. The rearrangement joins TRBV6-4 to TRBJ2-6, with 8 bases matching TRBD1. CDR1 and CDR2 from the germline V gene are MRHNA and SNTAGT. The CDR3 is made up of 18 amino acids. DNA for the CDR3: TGTGCCAGCAGTTACTCGAGAGGACAGGGTTCTGGGGCCAACGTCCTGACTTTC. Its protein product is CASSYSRGQGSGANVLTF.

This clonotype was counted many times. The J gene is TRBJ2-3, the V gene TRBV7-2; D gene unclear. Germline V gene sequence: CDR1 SGHTA, CDR2 FQGNSA. The CDR3 totals 15 residues. The V and J ends lost 5 bases and 0 bases respectively, with 12 bases between them. The DNA for the CDR3 is TGTGCCAGCAGCCGTATCTCCGCTAGCACAGATACGCAGTATTTT. Protein sequence: CASSRISASTDTQYF.

In this sample, this clonotype turned up a few times. V and J are TRBV28 and TRBJ2-2; D is uncertain. The V gene lost 6 bases and the J gene lost 4 bases, with 15 bases spanning the gap. Germline loops: CDR1 MDHEN, CDR2 SYDVKM. This CDR3 comprises 15 residues. Written as DNA, the CDR3 is TGTGCCAGCAGCCCTCTACGAGACCTCACCGGGGAGCTGTTTTTT. Protein sequence: CASSPLRDLTGELFF.

This clonotype was counted many times. The chain links TRBV2 to TRBJ1-2; D ambiguous. The CDR3 sequence is 14 residues long. Trimming left V 1 base short and J 10 bases short, with 16 bases between. From germline, CDR1 is SNHLY and CDR2 FYNNEI. The CDR3 here is CASSEGRPPPSYTF. CDR3 DNA: TGTGCCAGCAGTGAAGGGCGGCCACCGCCCTCCTACACCTTC.

The sample holds a few counts of this clonotype. The chain recombines TRBV4-3 with TRBJ2-2; 9 bases line up with TRBD2. V trimming: 0 bases; J trimming: 3 bases; junction bases outside the gene matches: 11. Germline V gene data show CDR1 as LGHNA and CDR2 as YSLEER. The CDR3 consists of 19 residues. CDR3 in DNA: TGCGCCAGCAGCCAAGAGTGGCCAGTTAGCGGGAGTTACACCGGGGAGCTGTTTTTT. It codes for CASSQEWPVSGSYTGELFF.

This clonotype occurred many times. The V gene is TRBV12-3 or TRBV12-4, the J gene TRBJ2-7; no reliable D call. This CDR3 is 12 amino acids long. With 1 base removed from V and 6 bases from J, the gap between germline ends came to 7 bases. The CDR3 sequence: CASSLVGFEQYF. The CDR3 DNA reads TGTGCCAGCAGTTTAGTAGGGTTCGAGCAGTACTTC.

For this clonotype: A clone one base away is much larger, so this may be a read error. V and J are TRBV28 and TRBJ2-7; D perhaps matches TRBD2 (5 bases). Germline CDR1 MDHEN, CDR2 SYDVKM. The V end was cut by 6 bases, the J end by 1 base, with 16 bases between. The length of the CDR3 is 15 residues. CDR3 sequence (DNA): TGTGCCAGCAGCCAGGTTGGGGAGATGTCCTACGAGCAGTACTTC. This codes for CASSQVGEMSYEQYF.

The genes are TRBV4-1 and TRBJ2-1; 7 bases agree with TRBD1. The CDR3 extends over 15 amino acids. Germline-derived CDR1 and CDR2 are MGHRA and YSYEKL. J lost 9 bases, V lost 1 base, and 9 bases had no gene match. The CDR3 sequence is CASSQGQGPSGEQFF. CDR3 nucleotides: TGCGCCAGCAGCCAAGGACAGGGCCCCTCAGGTGAGCAGTTCTTC.